The 11 T cell receptor beta chains below were found in one sample sequenced in a study of blood T cells in healthy people across ages. Primed by a sample-barcoded 5' primer and a J-beta primer mix, a second PCR proceeded for roughly 6 to 12 cycles. Each CDR3 protein gets one entry after TCRdb re-called the 5' RACE reads with MiXCR. The sample contains 700,000 to 900,000 distinct CDR3 sequences, roughly 25% of which appear only once. These data were also reused for a study on T cells of mothers and their children.

Material for sequencing was blood. These receptors all come from a boy between 10 and 17 years old in good health.

The chain recombines TRBV20-1 with TRBJ2-1; 7 bases map to TRBD1. CDR3 length: 15 residues. Germline-derived CDR1 and CDR2 are DFQATT and SNEGSKA (reference sequence). With V trimmed by 6 bases and J by 6 bases, 14 bases remained unmatched. The CDR3: CSARPDRRISNEQFF. DNA of the CDR3: TGCAGTGCACGCCCGGACAGGCGGATCTCCAATGAGCAGTTCTTC.

This chain uses TRBV6-2 or TRBV6-3 with TRBJ1-1; D call uncertain. This CDR3 has 14 residues. CDR1 and CDR2 from the germline V gene are MNHEY and SVGEGT. V lost 2 bases and J 1 base, leaving 8 bases between the germline ends. CDR3 loop: CASSYRLGNTEAFF. CDR3 in DNA: TGTGCCAGCAGTTACCGTTTAGGGAACACTGAAGCTTTCTTT.

The chain is built from TRBV6-6 and TRBJ2-2; D is ambiguous. Trimming left V 0 bases short and J 7 bases short, with 9 bases between. The CDR3 totals 14 residues. CDR1 and CDR2 from the germline V gene are MNHNY and SVGAGI (reference sequence). The CDR3 protein is CASSYSSQFGELFF. The CDR3 coding sequence is TGTGCCAGCAGTTACTCGTCGCAATTCGGGGAGCTGTTTTTT.

Details on this clonotype: A junction end diverges from the germline sequence, so it may reflect a read error. The chain employs TRBV9 and TRBJ2-5, with no clear D. Per the germline V gene, CDR1 is SGDLS and CDR2 is YYNGEE. The CDR3 has 14 residues. The CDR3 sequence is CASSVVGSQEPQYF. The CDR3, as DNA: TGTGCCAGCAGCGTAGTGGGTAGCCAAGAGCCCCAGTACTTC.

This clonotype was picked up a small number of times. Sequence at one end of the junction differs from germline and may be a read error. The rearrangement uses TRBV28 and TRBJ2-2; either TRBD1 or TRBD2 may supply D (5 bases each). CDR1 and CDR2 (germline): MDHEN, SYDVKM. The CDR3 sequence is 14 residues long. The CDR3 here is CASRESPNTGELFF. DNA for the CDR3: TGTGCTAGCAGGGAGTCCCCTAACACCGGGGAGCTGTTTTTT.

This clonotype was counted a few times. The chain recombines TRBV27 with TRBJ2-5, with 9 positions matching TRBD1. Losses at the gene ends were 2 bases for V and 2 bases for J; bases not matched to a gene: 3. Germline lookup yields CDR1 MNHEY and CDR2 SMNVEV (reference sequence). The CDR3 runs to 15 residues. Written as DNA, the CDR3 is TGTGCCAGCAGTTTACTAGGACAGGGGCAAGAGACCCAGTACTTC. Its protein product is CASSLLGQGQETQYF.

This chain uses TRBV18 with TRBJ1-2; tentative D call: TRBD1 (5 bases). Trimming removed 3 bases at V and 0 bases at J, with 20 bases between. The length of the CDR3 is 18 residues. CDR1 and CDR2 from the germline V gene are KGHSH and LQKENI. This CDR3 is CASSPLGQGGLTNYGYTF. CDR3 coding DNA: TGTGCCAGCTCACCCCTCGGACAAGGAGGATTAACTAACTATGGCTACACCTTC. Full variable domain (outside the CDR3, taken from reference TRBV18 and TRBJ1-2): NAGVMQNPRHLVRRRGQEARLRCSPMKGHSHVYWYRQLPEEGLKFMVYLQKENIIDESGMPKERFSAEFPKEGPSILRIQQVVRGDSAAYFCASSPLGQGGLTNYGYTFGSGTRLTVV.

The chain is built from TRBV29-1 and TRBJ2-5; maybe TRBD2 (6 bases). This CDR3 contains 11 residues. The germline gives CDR1 SQVTM, CDR2 ANQGSEA. CDR3 coding DNA: TGCAGTTTATCCGCGGGGGAGACCCAGTACTTC. Translated: CSLSAGETQYF.

This clonotype was seen a handful of times. The genes are TRBV27 and TRBJ1-2; 10 bases fit TRBD1. This CDR3 contains 14 residues. Germline V gene data show CDR1 as MNHEY and CDR2 as SMNVEV (reference sequence). The trim removed 5 bases at V and 4 bases at J, leaving 4 bases unmatched. The CDR3 spells CASSLTGGRYGYTF. The CDR3 DNA reads as TGTGCCAGCAGTCTGACAGGGGGCCGCTATGGCTACACCTTC.

Notes on this clonotype: The germline gene is not matched at one end of the junction; a read error may be the cause. The chain recombines TRBV5-6 with TRBJ2-5; TRBD1 is a possible D gene (6 bases). This CDR3 has 13 residues. CDR1 is SGHDT and CDR2 is YYEEEE in the germline V gene. CDR3 nucleotide sequence: TGTGCCAGCAGCTTCAACCGGGACCCCCAGGGGTTCTTC. Its translation: CASSFNRDPQGFF.

A few counts support this clonotype. This rearrangement joins TRBV7-8 to TRBJ2-1, with D uncertain. The ends were cut back, 1 base at V and 6 bases at J, with 10 bases in the middle. Germline V gene data show CDR1 as SGHVS and CDR2 as FQNEAQ. There are 14 residues in the CDR3. The CDR3 nucleotides are TGTGCCAGCAGCTTAGGACCTACCCGCAATGAGCAGTTCTTC. Translated, it gives CASSLGPTRNEQFF. Drawing the rest from reference TRBV7-8 and TRBJ2-1, the complete variable domain is GAGVSQSPRYKVAKRGQDVALRCDPISGHVSLFWYQQALGQGPEFLTYFQNEAQLDKSGLPSDRFFAERPEGSVSTLKIQRTQQEDSAVYLCASSLGPTRNEQFFGPGTRLTVL.